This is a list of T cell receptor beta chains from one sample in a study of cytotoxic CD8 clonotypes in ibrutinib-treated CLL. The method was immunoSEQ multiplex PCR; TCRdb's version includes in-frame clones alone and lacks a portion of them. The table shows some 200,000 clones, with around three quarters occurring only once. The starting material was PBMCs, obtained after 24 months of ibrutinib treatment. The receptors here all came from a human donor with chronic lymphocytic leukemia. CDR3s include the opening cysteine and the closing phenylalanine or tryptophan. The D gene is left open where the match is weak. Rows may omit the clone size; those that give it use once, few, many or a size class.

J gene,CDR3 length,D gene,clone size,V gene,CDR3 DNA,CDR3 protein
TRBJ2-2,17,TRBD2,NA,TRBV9,TGTGCCAGCAGCGGCAGCGGGAGGGCCGAGGACACCGGGGAGCTGTTTTTT,CASSGSGRAEDTGELFF
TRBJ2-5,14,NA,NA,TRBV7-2,TGTGCCAGCAGCTTAGCTCCCGCGAGCGAGACCCAGTACTTC,CASSLAPASETQYF
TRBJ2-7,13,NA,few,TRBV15,TGTGCCACCAGCAGAGACGCTTCCTACGAGCAGTACTTC,CATSRDASYEQYF
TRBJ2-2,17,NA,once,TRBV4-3,TGCGCCAGCAGCCAAGATTACCCAGGGACGAACACCGGGGAGCTGTTTTTT,CASSQDYPGTNTGELFF
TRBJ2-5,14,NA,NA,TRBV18,TGTGCCAGCTCGCTCCGGACAGCGAAAGAGACCCAGTACTTC,CASSLRTAKETQYF
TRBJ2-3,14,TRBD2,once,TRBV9,TGTGCCAGCAGGCGGGAGGCCGGGGAAGATACGCAGTATTTT,CASRREAGEDTQYF
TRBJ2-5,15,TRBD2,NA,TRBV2,TGTGCCAGCAGTGGTCTAGCGGGAGGTTGGGAGACCCAGTACTTC,CASSGLAGGWETQYF
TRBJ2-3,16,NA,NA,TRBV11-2,TGTGCCAGCAGCAGTAACCGGGACCGCAGCACAGATACGCAGTATTTT,CASSSNRDRSTDTQYF
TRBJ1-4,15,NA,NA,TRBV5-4,TGTGCCAGCAGCATTGGGGGTACAACTAATGAAAAACTGTTTTTT,CASSIGGTTNEKLFF
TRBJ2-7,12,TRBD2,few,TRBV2,TGTGCCAGCAGGTCTAGCGGGTACGAGCAGTACTTC,CASRSSGYEQYF
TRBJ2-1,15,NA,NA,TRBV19,TGTGCCAGTAGCAAATCCGACACTTACTACAATGAGCAGTTCTTC,CASSKSDTYYNEQFF
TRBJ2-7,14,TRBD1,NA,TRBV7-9,TGTGCCAGCAGCCCACGGACAGGGCCCCACGAGCAGTACTTC,CASSPRTGPHEQYF
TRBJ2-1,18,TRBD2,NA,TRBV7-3,TGTGCCAGCAGCTCCCACACCGACCTTGGACTAGCGCACAATGAGCAGTTCTTC,CASSSHTDLGLAHNEQFF
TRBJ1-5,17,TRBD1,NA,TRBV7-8,TGTGCCAGCAGCTCGGGGACAGGGCCGTATAGCAATCAGCCCCAGCATTTT,CASSSGTGPYSNQPQHF
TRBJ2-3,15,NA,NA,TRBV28,TGTGCCAGCAGTGGGCCTCCTGGGTCCACAGATACGCAGTATTTT,CASSGPPGSTDTQYF
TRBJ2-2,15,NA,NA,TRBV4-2,TGTGCCAGCAGCCAAGTTATTGTGGACACCGGGGAGCTGTTTTTT,CASSQVIVDTGELFF
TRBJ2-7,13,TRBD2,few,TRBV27,TGTGCCAGCGGACCGGGACTATCGTACGAGCAGTACTTC,CASGPGLSYEQYF
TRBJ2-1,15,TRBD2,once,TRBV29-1,TGCAGCGTTACCGGGACTAGCTCAATATTGGATGAGCAGTTCTTC,CSVTGTSSILDEQFF